This T cell receptor (beta chain) was identified in a study of T cells in Graves' hyperthyroidism and ophthalmopathy. V lost 6 bases and J lost 5, with 14 bases in between. Germline assignment: CDR1 LNHDA and CDR2 SQIVND (reference sequence). This CDR3 is 14 amino acids long. Template material for amplifying TCR beta CDR3 regions consisted of RNA transcripts. HTBI primers were the set used in a first-round RT-PCR of the TCR CDR3. TCRdb re-analysed the multiplex PCR reads in MiXCR, keeping a single row per CDR3 protein. This repertoire shows 660,000 or so distinct CDR3 sequences, roughly 46% found once; its top ten account for roughly 6.5%. Uncontrolled infection, other autoimmune disease, pregnancy or lactation led to exclusion. The diagnoses drew upon clinical symptoms, serum thyroxine and TRAb, thyroid ultrasound and orbital computed tomography.

Sequencing was performed on peripheral blood or thyroid tissue (not recorded which). This TCR was recovered from an adult man with Graves' disease, either hyperthyroidism or ophthalmopathy (not recorded which). The chain links TRBV19 to TRBJ1-5; D unresolved. CDR3 residues: CASRTTGRDQPQHF. In DNA form, the CDR3 reads TGTGCCAGTAGGACCACGGGTCGGGATCAGCCCCAGCATTTT.